A selection of T cell receptor beta chains follows, all from one sample in a study of response to subunit inactivated influenza vaccine. MiXCR, run by TCRdb on the RT-PCR reads, gives a single entry per CDR3 protein. The sample records under 950,000 distinct CDR3 sequences, about 20% being singletons. Specimen: PBMCs from blood, collected about 5 days after vaccination. The receptor set was obtained from a man between 45 and 60 years old who received an inactivated influenza vaccine. Both conserved end residues are part of each CDR3. A D gene is named only where the DNA matches it firmly. Expanded clones are given a class, and other clones once, few, many or no size at all.

DNA	CDR3	size	J	length	V	D
TGTGCCAGCAGCGCGAGCACTGGGAATGAGCAGTTCTTC	CASSASTGNEQFF	few	TRBJ2-1	13	TRBV9	NA
TGTGCCAGCAGCCGGGACAGGGTCACAGAGACCCAGTACTTC	CASSRDRVTETQYF	NA	TRBJ2-5	14	TRBV14	TRBD1
TGCGCCAGCAGCCGACTAGCGGGAAACTACGAGCAGTACTTC	CASSRLAGNYEQYF	NA	TRBJ2-7	14	TRBV10-2	TRBD2
TGTGCCAGCACTGGACTACCGGGACAGCAGCAGTTCTTC	CASTGLPGQQQFF	NA	TRBJ2-1	13	TRBV2	NA
TGTGCCAGCAGTAACCTGGCGGGGGTCCTATCCTACGAGCAGTACTTC	CASSNLAGVLSYEQYF	few	TRBJ2-7	16	TRBV27	TRBD2
TGTGCCAGCAGCGACCCGGCTGATACGCAGTATTTT	CASSDPADTQYF	NA	TRBJ2-3	12	TRBV6-2/TRBV6-3	NA
TGTGCCAGCAGTATTTACAGGGAAAAACTGTTTTTT	CASSIYREKLFF	NA	TRBJ1-4	12	TRBV28	NA
TGTGCCAGCAGCTCCCCTTGGACAGGGGGACCTATGAACACTGAAGCTTTCTTT	CASSSPWTGGPMNTEAFF	NA	TRBJ1-1	18	TRBV11-2	TRBD1
TGCAGTGCCCCTGCGGGCAGGTTTCAGCCCCAGCATTTT	CSAPAGRFQPQHF	NA	TRBJ1-5	13	TRBV20-1	NA
TGTGCCAGCAGCATGACTAGCGGTGGGGTTACGCAGTATTTT	CASSMTSGGVTQYF	few	TRBJ2-3	14	TRBV12-1	NA
TGTGCCATCAGTGATACCCAGACAGGGAAGTGGGAGACCCAGTACTTC	CAISDTQTGKWETQYF	many	TRBJ2-5	16	TRBV10-3	TRBD1
TGCAGCGTGGAGGGGACTAGCGGGAGGGCCTTTTACAATGAGCAGTTCTTC	CSVEGTSGRAFYNEQFF	NA	TRBJ2-1	17	TRBV29-1	TRBD2
TGCGCCAGCAGCGCGGGACAGGAGAATGAAAAACTGTTTTTT	CASSAGQENEKLFF	few	TRBJ1-4	14	TRBV5-1	TRBD1
TGTGCCAGCAGCCTCGGGACAGGGCCTTATGAGCAGTTCTTC	CASSLGTGPYEQFF	few	TRBJ2-1	14	TRBV7-2	TRBD1
TGTGCCAGCAGTTTAGTCAGCCCGCCCTCTAATGGAATTCCCCTCCACTTT	CASSLVSPPSNGIPLHF	NA	TRBJ1-6	17	TRBV12-3/TRBV12-4	NA
TGCGCCAGCAGCTTGGGAAGCAGGGGTAATGAAAAACTGTTTTTT	CASSLGSRGNEKLFF	NA	TRBJ1-4	15	TRBV5-1	NA
TGTGCCATCCTAGAGGGGGCCGACGAGCAGTACTTC	CAILEGADEQYF	NA	TRBJ2-7	12	TRBV6-1	TRBD1
TGCAGCGCCGGCAGCGGCAGGGGATCCTTTGAGCAGTACTTC	CSAGSGRGSFEQYF	few	TRBJ2-7	14	TRBV29-1	NA
TGCGCCAGCAGCCAAGTAGGGGCTGGCACAGATACGCAGTATTTT	CASSQVGAGTDTQYF	NA	TRBJ2-3	15	TRBV4-3	NA
TGTGCCAGCAGCTGGCGGGGGGTGTCAGCTAACGAGCAGTACTTC	CASSWRGVSANEQYF	few	TRBJ2-7	15	TRBV5-5	TRBD2
TGTGCCAGCAGCAGCTCGTACAATAACTATGGCTACACCTTC	CASSSSYNNYGYTF	NA	TRBJ1-2	14	TRBV5-5	NA
TGTGCCATCAGTGAGTCGGCACACACAAACACCGGGGAGCTGTTTTTT	CAISESAHTNTGELFF	many	TRBJ2-2	16	TRBV10-3	NA
TGCGCCAGCAGCTTGACCGGGACGGAGATACGAGAGCAGTACTTC	CASSLTGTEIREQYF	NA	TRBJ2-7	15	TRBV5-1	NA
TGCGCCAGCAGCCAAGATCACACAGGAAGGACAGATACGCAGTATTTT	CASSQDHTGRTDTQYF	NA	TRBJ2-3	16	TRBV4-1	NA